A single count supports the clone carrying this T cell receptor beta chain. Its antigen is unidentified. V shed 0 bases and J shed 4 bases, with 6 bases lying between them. CDR3 length equals 13 residues. CDR1 and CDR2 from the germline V gene are SGHVS and FQNEAQ. This sample stems from a study of cytomegalovirus exposure and HLA in healthy donors. About the research overall: The 95 to 150 validation repertoires used the same platform as the 500 to 700 first-cohort repertoires, a later analysis reported. Study findings and constraints: Reports showed the classifier diagnosing cytomegalovirus status with high specificity and sensitivity. According to a later analysis, TCR clusters from the first cohort tended to co-occur in the 120 or so validation repertoires.

Profiling relied on immunoSEQ multiplex PCR, and the TCRdb table lists in-frame clones only, not all of them. The sample carries 150,000 or so clones, 75% to 90% recorded once. This rearrangement joins TRBV7-8 to TRBJ1-2, with D unresolved. The TCR sequence derives from a woman younger than 30 in good health and CMV-seronegative. Specimen: PBMCs. The CDR3 protein is CASSLAPLYGYTF. In nucleotides, the CDR3 is TGTGCCAGCAGCTTAGCTCCCCTCTATGGCTACACCTTC.